This T cell receptor (beta chain) was identified during a study of T cell changes during pregnancy in multiple sclerosis. Repertoires were generated with immunoSEQ multiplex PCR, while TCRdb's copy carries only in-frame clones and drops some. The data contain approximately 30,000 clones, approximately 88% of them seen just once; the ten biggest clones take up more than 9.5%. V lost 4 bases to trimming and J lost 0 bases; unmatched junction nucleotides: 6. CDR3 length: 15 amino acids. Germline CDR1 SGHRS, CDR2 YFSETQ. This rearrangement joins TRBV5-1 to TRBJ2-7; 8 nucleotides line up with TRBD2. This clonotype was sampled from a female donor with multiple sclerosis, enrolled in a pregnancy study. The sample consisted of CD8+ T cells from peripheral blood mononuclear cells, taken in the first trimester of pregnancy. CDR3 bases: TGCGCCAGCAGCCCGGGGGGGCGGTTCTCCTACGAGCAGTACTTC. Protein: CASSPGGRFSYEQYF.